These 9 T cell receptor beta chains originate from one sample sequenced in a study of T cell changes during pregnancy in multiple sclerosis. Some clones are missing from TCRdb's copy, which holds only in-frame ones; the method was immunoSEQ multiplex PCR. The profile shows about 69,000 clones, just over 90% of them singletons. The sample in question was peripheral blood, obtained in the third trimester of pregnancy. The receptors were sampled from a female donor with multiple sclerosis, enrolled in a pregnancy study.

CDR3 residues: CASSPRAGLAVLVTQYF. The DNA of the CDR3 is TGTGCCAGCTCACCACGGGCGGGACTAGCGGTACTAGTTACGCAGTATTTT. This rearrangement joins TRBV18 to TRBJ2-3; 11 bases agree with TRBD2. J gave up 8 bases and V 1 base, and 11 bases lay outside the gene matches. The CDR3 has 17 amino acids. The V gene's germline CDR1 is KGHSH and CDR2 LQKENI.

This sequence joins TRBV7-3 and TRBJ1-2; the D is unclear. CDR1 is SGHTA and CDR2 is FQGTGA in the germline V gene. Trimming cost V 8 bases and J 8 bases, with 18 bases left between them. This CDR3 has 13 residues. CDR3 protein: CASRQHLSGGYTF. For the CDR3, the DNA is TGTGCCAGCCGCCAACACCTTTCGGGAGGCTACACCTTC.

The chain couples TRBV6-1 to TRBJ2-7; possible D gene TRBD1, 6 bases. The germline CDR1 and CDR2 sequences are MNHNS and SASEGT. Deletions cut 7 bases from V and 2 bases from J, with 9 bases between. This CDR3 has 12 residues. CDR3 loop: CASTQGTYEQYF. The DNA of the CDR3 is TGTGCCAGCACGCAGGGGACCTACGAGCAGTACTTC.

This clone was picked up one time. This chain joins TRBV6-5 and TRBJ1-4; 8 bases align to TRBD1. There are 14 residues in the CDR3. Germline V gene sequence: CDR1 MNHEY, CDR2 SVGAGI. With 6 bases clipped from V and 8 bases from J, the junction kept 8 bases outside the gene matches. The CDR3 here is CASRRDRLEEKLFF. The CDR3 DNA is TGTGCCAGCAGGCGGGACAGGCTGGAGGAAAAACTGTTTTTT.

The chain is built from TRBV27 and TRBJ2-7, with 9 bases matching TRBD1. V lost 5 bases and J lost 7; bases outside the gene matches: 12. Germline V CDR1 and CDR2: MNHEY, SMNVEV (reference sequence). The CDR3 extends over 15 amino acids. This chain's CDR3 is CASSTTGQGFREQYF. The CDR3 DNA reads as TGTGCCAGCAGTACCACGGGACAGGGTTTTCGAGAGCAGTACTTC.

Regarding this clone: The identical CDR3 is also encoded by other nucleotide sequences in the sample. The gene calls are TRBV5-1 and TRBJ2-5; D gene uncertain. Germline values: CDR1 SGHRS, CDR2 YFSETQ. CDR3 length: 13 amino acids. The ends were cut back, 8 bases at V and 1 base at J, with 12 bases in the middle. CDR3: CASAALSQETQYF. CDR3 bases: TGCGCCAGTGCCGCCTTGAGCCAAGAGACCCAGTACTTC.

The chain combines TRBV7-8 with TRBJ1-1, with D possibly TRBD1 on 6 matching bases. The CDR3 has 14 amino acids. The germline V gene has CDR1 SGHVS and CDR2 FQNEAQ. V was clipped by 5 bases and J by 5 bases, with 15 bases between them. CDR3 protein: CASSIQGSSTEAFF. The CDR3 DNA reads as TGTGCCAGCAGCATCCAGGGGAGCTCGACTGAAGCTTTCTTT.

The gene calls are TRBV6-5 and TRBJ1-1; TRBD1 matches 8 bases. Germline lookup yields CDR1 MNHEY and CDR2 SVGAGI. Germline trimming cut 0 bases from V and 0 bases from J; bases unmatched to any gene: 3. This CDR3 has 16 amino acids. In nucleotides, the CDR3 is TGTGCCAGCAGTTACTCCGGACAGGGAATGAACACTGAAGCTTTCTTT. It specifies CASSYSGQGMNTEAFF.

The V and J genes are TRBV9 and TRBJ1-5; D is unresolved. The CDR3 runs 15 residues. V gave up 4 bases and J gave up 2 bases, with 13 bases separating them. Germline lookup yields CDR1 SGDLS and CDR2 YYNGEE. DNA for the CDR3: TGTGCCAGCAGCACAACCGGGGTACGCAATCAGCCCCAGCATTTT. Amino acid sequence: CASSTTGVRNQPQHF.